Listed below are T cell receptor beta chains from one sample, sequenced in a study of shared clonotypes between healthy human individuals. The protocol was immunoSEQ multiplex PCR, while the TCRdb copy is restricted to in-frame clones and leaves out a portion. The sample consists of millions of clones, over 85% of them appearing once. The sample consisted of naive CD8+ T cells sorted from blood. The receptor source for this set is a man aged 18 to 29 in good health. Each CDR3 is given with its conserved first and last residue. A D gene is named only where the DNA matches it firmly.

CDR3 protein	D gene	V gene	CDR3 length	J gene
CASSWGMTGDPQETQYF	NA	TRBV5-8	17	TRBJ2-5
CASSLDAGGMNTEAFF	TRBD1	TRBV27	16	TRBJ1-1
CAWSGTGNGELFF	TRBD1	TRBV30	13	TRBJ2-2
CASSPIERGAAEAFF	NA	TRBV4-1	15	TRBJ1-1
CASSLGQGGLTDTQYF	TRBD1	TRBV18	16	TRBJ2-3
CASSLLGDEQFF	NA	TRBV7-9	12	TRBJ2-1
CASRLAVSTDTQYF	NA	TRBV4-1	14	TRBJ2-3
CASSEFQGEGKLFF	NA	TRBV2	14	TRBJ1-4
CASSLEQGRIGELFF	TRBD1	TRBV7-8	15	TRBJ2-2
CASSQGVYQPQHF	NA	TRBV4-3	13	TRBJ1-5
CASSATGSANYGYTF	NA	TRBV7-9	15	TRBJ1-2
CASSDTEALF	NA	TRBV19	10	TRBJ1-1
CASSLPTEGTQYF	NA	TRBV4-2	13	TRBJ2-5
CASSRSTVFTGANVLTF	NA	TRBV5-6	17	TRBJ2-6
CASSLLLGGADTQYF	NA	TRBV27	15	TRBJ2-3
CASSLGGGRYNEQFF	TRBD2	TRBV11-3	15	TRBJ2-1
CASSLAFSNEKLFF	NA	TRBV27	14	TRBJ1-4
CASSLSGSTDTQYF	NA	TRBV11-2	14	TRBJ2-3
CASSLGTSSYNEQFF	NA	TRBV28	15	TRBJ2-1
CASSPGRFQDTEAFF	NA	TRBV7-9	15	TRBJ1-1
CASNKGQLNTEAFF	TRBD1	TRBV7-9	14	TRBJ1-1
CACGSLAGVFNEQFF	TRBD2	TRBV30	15	TRBJ2-1
CASSSLAGGPLTTYEQYF	TRBD2	TRBV27	18	TRBJ2-7
CAWSVDSAQYF	NA	TRBV30	11	TRBJ2-5
CASSLRQGYEQYF	TRBD1	TRBV5-4	13	TRBJ2-7
CASSSPGPNEQFF	NA	TRBV6-5	13	TRBJ2-1
CASSSLTSGRAGEQFF	TRBD2	TRBV13	16	TRBJ2-1
CASSFRTGDNYGYTF	TRBD1	TRBV28	15	TRBJ1-2
CASSHGGETQYF	NA	TRBV5-4	12	TRBJ2-5
CASSLLMSGDNSPLHF	NA	TRBV6-6	16	TRBJ1-6
CASSLFGGEQYF	NA	TRBV27	12	TRBJ2-7
CASNEGGHEQYF	NA	TRBV10-2	12	TRBJ2-7
CASSSLNPGARQPQHF	NA	TRBV6-9	16	TRBJ1-5
CASSEPSRGLREKLFF	NA	TRBV6-1	16	TRBJ1-4
CASSLERGNSEQYF	NA	TRBV13	14	TRBJ2-7